Detailed here is one TCR beta chain. Antigen: not known. Given a much more abundant clone one base away, this may be a read error. The data are from a study of T cell repertoires in cytomegalovirus infection. The wider study: Through public TCR beta signatures, both CMV infection and matching HLA type were indicated.

Each CDR3 protein is one row after TCRdb ran MiXCR on the reads. This sample has some 400,000 distinct CDR3 sequences, with roughly 31% found just once. Whole-study findings and limits: Within the response measured ex vivo, HLA-C-restricted CMV-specific TCR beta clonotypes were dominant.

This clonotype originated in a human donor in good health (CMV status not recorded). Some clones in this sample may be carry-over from other donors' samples. The specimen was PBMCs.

The CDR3 bases are TGTGCCAGCAGGTCTGGGGGAGCCCAGGGGAATACTGAAGCTTTCTTT. It is translated as CASRSGGAQGNTEAFF. The rearrangement uses TRBV28 and TRBJ1-1; perhaps TRBD1 as D (6 bases). CDR3 length equals 16 residues. CDR1 and CDR2 from the germline V gene are MDHEN and SYDVKM. Trimming removed 6 bases from V and 5 bases from J, with 22 bases in between.